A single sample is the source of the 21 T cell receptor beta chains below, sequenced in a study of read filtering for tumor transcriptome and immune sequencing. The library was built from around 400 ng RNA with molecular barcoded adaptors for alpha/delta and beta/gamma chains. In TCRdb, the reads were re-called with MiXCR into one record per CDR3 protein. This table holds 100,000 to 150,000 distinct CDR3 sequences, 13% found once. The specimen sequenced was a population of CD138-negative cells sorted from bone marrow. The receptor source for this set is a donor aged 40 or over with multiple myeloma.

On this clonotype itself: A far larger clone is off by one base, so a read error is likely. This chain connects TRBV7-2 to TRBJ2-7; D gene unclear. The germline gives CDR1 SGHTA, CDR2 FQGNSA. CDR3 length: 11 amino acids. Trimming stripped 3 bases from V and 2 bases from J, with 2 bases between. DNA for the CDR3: TGTGCCAGCAGCTTCCCCTACGAGCAGTACTTC. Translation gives CASSFPYEQYF.

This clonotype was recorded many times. CDR3 nucleotide sequence: TGTGCCAGCACCCCTCTCCCCGGGACAGGAAAAGATGAGCAGTTCTTC. It encodes CASTPLPGTGKDEQFF. J is TRBJ2-1 and V is TRBV7-9, with 8 nucleotides matching TRBD1. The CDR3 is made up of 16 amino acids. Germline CDR1 reads SEHNR; CDR2 reads FQNEAQ (reference sequence). V gave up 7 bases and J gave up 8 bases; unmatched junction bases: 16.

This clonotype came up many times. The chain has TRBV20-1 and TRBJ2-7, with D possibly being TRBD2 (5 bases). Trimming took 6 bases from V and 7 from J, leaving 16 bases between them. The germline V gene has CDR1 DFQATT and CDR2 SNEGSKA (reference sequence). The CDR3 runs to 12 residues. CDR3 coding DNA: TGCAGTGCCGCCCACCCGGGAAGGGAGCAGTACTTC. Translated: CSAAHPGREQYF.

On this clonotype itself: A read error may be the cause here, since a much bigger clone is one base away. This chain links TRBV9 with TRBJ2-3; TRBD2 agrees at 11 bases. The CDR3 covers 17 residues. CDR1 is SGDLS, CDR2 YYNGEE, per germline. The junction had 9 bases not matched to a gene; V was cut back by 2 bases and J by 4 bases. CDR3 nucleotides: TGTGCCAGCAGCGTTCTGGGGCTAGCGGGAGGCGCAGATACGCAGTATTTT. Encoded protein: CASSVLGLAGGADTQYF.

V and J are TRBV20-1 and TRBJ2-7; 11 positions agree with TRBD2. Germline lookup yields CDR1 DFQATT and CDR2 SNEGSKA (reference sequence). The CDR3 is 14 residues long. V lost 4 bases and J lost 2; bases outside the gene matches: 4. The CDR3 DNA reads TGCAGTGCTACACAGACTAGCGGGACCTACGAGCAGTACTTC. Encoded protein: CSATQTSGTYEQYF.

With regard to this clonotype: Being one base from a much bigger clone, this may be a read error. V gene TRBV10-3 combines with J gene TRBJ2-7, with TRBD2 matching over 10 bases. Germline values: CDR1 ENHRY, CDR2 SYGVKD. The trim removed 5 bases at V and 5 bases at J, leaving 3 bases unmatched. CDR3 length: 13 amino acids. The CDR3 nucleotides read TGTGCCATCAGTCCTAGCGGGGGCCACGAGCAGTACTTC. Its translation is CAISPSGGHEQYF.

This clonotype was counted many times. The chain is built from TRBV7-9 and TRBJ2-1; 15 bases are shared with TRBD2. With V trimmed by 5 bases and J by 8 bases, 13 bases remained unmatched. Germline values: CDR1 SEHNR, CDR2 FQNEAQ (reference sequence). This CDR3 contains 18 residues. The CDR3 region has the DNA TGTGCCAGCAGCCGTAGGACTAGCGGGAGGGCCCTAATCGATGAGCAGTTCTTC. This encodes CASSRRTSGRALIDEQFF.

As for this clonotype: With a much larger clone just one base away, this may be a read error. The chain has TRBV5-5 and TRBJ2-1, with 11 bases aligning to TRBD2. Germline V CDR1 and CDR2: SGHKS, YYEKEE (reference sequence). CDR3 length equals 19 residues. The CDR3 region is CASSTGSSGRASSYNEQSF. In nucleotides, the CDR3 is TGTGCCAGCAGTACCGGCAGTAGCGGGAGGGCCAGCTCCTACAATGAGCAGTCCTTC. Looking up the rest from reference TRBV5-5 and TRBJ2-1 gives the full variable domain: DAGVTQSPTHLIKTRGQQVTLRCSPISGHKSVSWYQQVLGQGPQFIFQYYEKEERGRGNFPDRFSARQFPNYSSELNVNALLLGDSALYLCASSTGSSGRASSYNEQSFGPGTRLTVL.

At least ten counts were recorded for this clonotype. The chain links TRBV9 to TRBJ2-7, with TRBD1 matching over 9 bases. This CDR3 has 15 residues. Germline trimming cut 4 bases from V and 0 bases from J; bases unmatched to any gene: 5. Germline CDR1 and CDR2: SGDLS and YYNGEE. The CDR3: CASSRGQGHSYEQYF. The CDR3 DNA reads TGTGCCAGCAGCCGTGGACAGGGGCACTCCTACGAGCAGTACTTC.

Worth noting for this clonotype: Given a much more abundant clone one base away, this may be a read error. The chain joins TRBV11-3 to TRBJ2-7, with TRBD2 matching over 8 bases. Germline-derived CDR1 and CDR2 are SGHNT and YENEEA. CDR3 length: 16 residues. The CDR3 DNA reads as TGTGCCAGCAGCCCCCCCGGGGCTAGCGGGTCCTACGAGCTGTACTTC. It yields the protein CASSPPGASGSYELYF.

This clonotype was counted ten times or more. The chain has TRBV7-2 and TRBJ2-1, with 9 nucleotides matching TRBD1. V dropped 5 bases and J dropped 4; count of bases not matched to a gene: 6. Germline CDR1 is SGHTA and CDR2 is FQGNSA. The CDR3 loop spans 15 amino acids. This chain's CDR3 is CASSIGTGSYNEQFF. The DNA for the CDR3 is TGTGCCAGCAGCATCGGGACAGGGAGTTACAATGAGCAGTTCTTC.

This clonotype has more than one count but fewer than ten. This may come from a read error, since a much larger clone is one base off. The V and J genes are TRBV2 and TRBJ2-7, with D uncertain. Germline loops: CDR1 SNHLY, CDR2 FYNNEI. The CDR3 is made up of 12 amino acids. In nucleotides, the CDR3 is TGTGCCAGCAGTGAAAGCTCCTACAAGCAGTACTTC. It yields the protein CASSESSYKQYF.

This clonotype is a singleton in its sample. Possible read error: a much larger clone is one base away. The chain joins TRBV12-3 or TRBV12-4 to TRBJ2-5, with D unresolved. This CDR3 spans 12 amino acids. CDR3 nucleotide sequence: TGTGCCAGCAGTTCAGCTCAAGAGGCCCAGTACTTC. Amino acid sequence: CASSSAQEAQYF.

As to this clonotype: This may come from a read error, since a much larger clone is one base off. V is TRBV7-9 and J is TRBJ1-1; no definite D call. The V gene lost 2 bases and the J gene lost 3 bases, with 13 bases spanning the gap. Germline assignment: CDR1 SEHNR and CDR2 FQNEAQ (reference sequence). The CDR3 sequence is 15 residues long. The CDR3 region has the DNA TGTGCCAGCAGCTTAATGGCCCTCTGGGACACTGAAGCTTTCTTT. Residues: CASSLMALWDTEAFF.

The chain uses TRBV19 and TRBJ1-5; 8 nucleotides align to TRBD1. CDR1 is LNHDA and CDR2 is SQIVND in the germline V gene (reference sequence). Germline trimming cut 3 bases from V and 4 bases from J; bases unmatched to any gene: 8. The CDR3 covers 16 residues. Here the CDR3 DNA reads TGTGCCAGTAGTATTCTCCAGGGGGCTTCTAATCAGCCCCAGCATTTT. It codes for CASSILQGASNQPQHF.

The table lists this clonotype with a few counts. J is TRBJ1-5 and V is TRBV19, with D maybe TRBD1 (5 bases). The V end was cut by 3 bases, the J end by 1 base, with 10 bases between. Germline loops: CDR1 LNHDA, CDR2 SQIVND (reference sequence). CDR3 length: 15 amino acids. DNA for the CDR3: TGTGCCAGTAGTATCGAGGGGACCAGCAATCAGCCCCAGCATTTT. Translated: CASSIEGTSNQPQHF.

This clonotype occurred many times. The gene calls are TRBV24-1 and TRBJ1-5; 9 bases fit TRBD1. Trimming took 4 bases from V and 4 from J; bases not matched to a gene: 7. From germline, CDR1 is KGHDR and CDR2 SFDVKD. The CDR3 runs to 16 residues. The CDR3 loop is CATSDAGTGINQPQHF. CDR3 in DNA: TGTGCCACCAGTGACGCCGGGACAGGGATAAATCAGCCCCAGCATTTT.

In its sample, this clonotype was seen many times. The CDR3 spells CASSHIAARGNEQFF. In DNA form, the CDR3 reads TGTGCCAGCAGCCACATAGCGGCCCGAGGGAATGAGCAGTTCTTC. V is TRBV7-2 and J is TRBJ2-1; D is perhaps TRBD2 (6 bases). In germline, CDR1 is SGHTA, CDR2 FQGNSA. The germline V and J ends were trimmed by 5 bases and 7 bases, with 18 bases remaining between them. The CDR3 is 15 amino acids. Using reference TRBV7-2 and TRBJ2-1 for the parts outside the CDR3, the full variable domain is GAGVSQSPSNKVTEKGKDVELRCDPISGHTALYWYRQSLGQGLEFLIYFQGNSAPDKSGLPSDRFSAERTGGSVSTLTIQRTQQEDSAVYLCASSHIAARGNEQFFGPGTRLTVL.

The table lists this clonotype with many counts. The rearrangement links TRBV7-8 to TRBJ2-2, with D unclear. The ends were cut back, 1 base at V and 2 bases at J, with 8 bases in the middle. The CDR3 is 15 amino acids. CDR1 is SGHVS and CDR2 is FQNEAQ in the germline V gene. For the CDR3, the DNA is TGTGCCAGCAGCTTAGAAGAGACAAACACCGGGGAGCTGTTTTTT. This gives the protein CASSLEETNTGELFF.

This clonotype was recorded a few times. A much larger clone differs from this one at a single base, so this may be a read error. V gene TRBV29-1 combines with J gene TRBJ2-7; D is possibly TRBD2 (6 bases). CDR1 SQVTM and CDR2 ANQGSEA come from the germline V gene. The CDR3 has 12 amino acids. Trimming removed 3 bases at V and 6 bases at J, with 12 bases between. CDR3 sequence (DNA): TGCAGCGTTGAGAGGGAGGTAGGCGAGCAGTACTTC. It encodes CSVEREVGEQYF.

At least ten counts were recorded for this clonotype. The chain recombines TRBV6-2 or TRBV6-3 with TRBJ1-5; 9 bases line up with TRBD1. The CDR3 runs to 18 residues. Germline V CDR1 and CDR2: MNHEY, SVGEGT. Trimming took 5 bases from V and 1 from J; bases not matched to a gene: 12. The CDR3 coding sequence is TGTGCCAGCAGTCGTACGGGGACAGGGACTTTGAGCAATCAGCCCCAGCATTTT. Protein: CASSRTGTGTLSNQPQHF.